Presented here are 8 T cell receptor beta chains from one specimen sequenced in a study of cytomegalovirus exposure and HLA in healthy donors. The protocol was immunoSEQ multiplex PCR, while the TCRdb copy is restricted to in-frame clones and leaves out a portion. This table has 90,000 to 130,000 clones, approximately 85% appearing once. The material sequenced was PBMCs. The source of these receptors is a woman under 30 in good health and CMV-seronegative.

The chain joins TRBV23-1 to TRBJ1-4; D is unresolved. TRBV23-1 is an open reading frame whose function is uncertain. V lost 11 bases to trimming and J lost 5 bases, with 12 bases between them. The CDR3 length is 12 residues. CDR3 coding DNA: TGCGCCGCCGAACCGAGAAATGAAAAACTGTTTTTT. This gives the protein CAAEPRNEKLFF.

V gene TRBV5-4 combines with J gene TRBJ2-5; TRBD2 aligns across 13 bases. J gave up 1 base and V 5 bases, and 5 bases lay outside the gene matches. This CDR3 has 16 residues. From germline, CDR1 is SGHNT and CDR2 YYREEE (reference sequence). CDR3 sequence: CASRPTSGGLQETQYF. CDR3 nucleotides: TGTGCCAGCAGACCGACTAGCGGGGGGCTCCAAGAGACCCAGTACTTC.

J is TRBJ1-2 and V is TRBV5-4, with D possibly TRBD1 on 5 matching bases. The V and J ends lost 0 bases and 0 bases respectively, with 12 bases between them. CDR1 and CDR2 from the germline V gene are SGHNT and YYREEE (reference sequence). The CDR3 consists of 16 residues. CDR3 residues: CASSLVGREANYGYTF. The CDR3 DNA reads as TGTGCCAGCAGCTTGGTGGGCAGGGAAGCTAACTATGGCTACACCTTC.

The table lists this clone with a count of one. The chain couples TRBV7-9 to TRBJ1-6; TRBD1 might be the D (6 bases). This CDR3 has 13 amino acids. CDR1 and CDR2 from the germline V gene are SEHNR and FQNEAQ (reference sequence). With 3 bases removed from V and 8 bases from J, the gap between germline ends came to 8 bases. CDR3 nucleotide sequence: TGTGCCAGCAGCTTTCACAGGGATTCACCCCTCCACTTT. It codes for CASSFHRDSPLHF.

The CDR3 region has the DNA TGCGCCAGCAGCTTGGCCATCCCGGGGTCGTCTGGAAACACCATATATTTT. This encodes CASSLAIPGSSGNTIYF. This chain uses TRBV5-1 with TRBJ1-3; D remains ambiguous. The germline V gene encodes CDR1 SGHRS and CDR2 YFSETQ. The CDR3 has 17 amino acids. Trimming removed 0 bases from V and 1 base from J, with 14 bases in between.

V and J are TRBV7-9 and TRBJ2-5; tentatively, D is TRBD2 (6 bases). Deletions cut 3 bases from V and 3 bases from J, with 8 bases between. The germline gives CDR1 SEHNR, CDR2 FQNEAQ (reference sequence). The CDR3 consists of 13 residues. The CDR3 coding sequence is TGTGCCAGCAGCTTCCGCGGGGAAGAGACCCAGTACTTC. Protein product: CASSFRGEETQYF.

This chain links TRBV7-8 with TRBJ2-3, with D perhaps matching TRBD2 (5 bases). Germline V gene lookup returns CDR1 SGHVS and CDR2 FQNEAQ. CDR3 length: 17 amino acids. The V end was cut by 3 bases, the J end by 5 bases, with 21 bases between. The CDR3: CASSFPGSLPEVDTQYF. The CDR3 coding sequence is TGTGCCAGCAGCTTCCCGGGGAGTCTGCCTGAGGTAGATACGCAGTATTTT. Drawing the rest from reference TRBV7-8 and TRBJ2-3, the complete variable domain is GAGVSQSPRYKVAKRGQDVALRCDPISGHVSLFWYQQALGQGPEFLTYFQNEAQLDKSGLPSDRFFAERPEGSVSTLKIQRTQQEDSAVYLCASSFPGSLPEVDTQYFGPGTRLTVL.

This sequence joins TRBV6-6 and TRBJ2-7, with no clear D. The CDR3 has 14 residues. Germline V gene data show CDR1 as MNHNY and CDR2 as SVGAGI (reference sequence). The ends were cut back, 3 bases at V and 3 bases at J, with 12 bases in the middle. CDR3 in amino acids: CASSYSRNNYEQYF. The CDR3 DNA sequence: TGTGCCAGCAGTTATTCTAGGAACAACTACGAGCAGTACTTC.